This entry lists 4 T cell receptor beta chains sequenced from one sample in a study of blood T cell repertoires in COVID-19. The table came from immunoSEQ multiplex PCR; TCRdb's copy has only in-frame clones and leaves some out. This table holds roughly 80,000 clones, more than 85% found once. Sequencing was performed on peripheral blood. The source is a man aged 45-65 years with COVID-19, enrolled during active disease.

The V call is TRBV30, the J call TRBJ2-2, with 14 nucleotides matching TRBD2. Germline-derived CDR1 and CDR2 are GTSNPN and SVGIG (reference sequence). Trimming at V came to 5 bases and at J to 6 bases, leaving 5 bases not matched to a gene. CDR3 length: 15 amino acids. CDR3 sequence (DNA): TGTGCCTGGGCTGGGGGACTAGCGGGAGCCGGGGAGCTGTTTTTT. Its translation is CAWAGGLAGAGELFF.

This chain uses TRBV5-1 with TRBJ2-5, with 10 bases that match TRBD1. This CDR3 spans 14 amino acids. After removal of 3 bases from V and 3 bases from J, the junction contained 2 bases not matched to a gene. Germline V gives CDR1 SGHRS, CDR2 YFSETQ. The CDR3 DNA sequence: TGCGCCAGCAGCTGGGGACAGGGGAAAGAGACCCAGTACTTC. Amino acids: CASSWGQGKETQYF. Based on the CDR3 plus reference TRBV5-1 and TRBJ2-5, the full variable domain is KAGVTQTPRYLIKTRGQQVTLSCSPISGHRSVSWYQQTPGQGLQFLFEYFSETQRNKGNFPGRFSGRQFSNSRSEMNVSTLELGDSALYLCASSWGQGKETQYFGPGTRLLVL.

The J gene is TRBJ2-1, the V gene TRBV7-9; 10 nucleotides agree with TRBD2. CDR1 is SEHNR and CDR2 is FQNEAQ in the germline V gene (reference sequence). The CDR3 consists of 15 residues. The V segment lost 2 bases and the J segment 4 bases; nucleotides outside the gene matches: 2. The CDR3 nucleotides read TGTGCCAGCAGCTTAACTAGCGGGATTTACAATGAGCAGTTCTTC. It translates to CASSLTSGIYNEQFF.

This clone was observed a single time. This sequence joins TRBV5-4 and TRBJ2-1, with 8 bases fitting TRBD2. Germline V CDR1 and CDR2: SGHNT, YYREEE (reference sequence). V shed 2 bases and J 2 bases; nucleotides not matched to a gene: 6. The CDR3 consists of 16 residues. CDR3 nucleotides: TGTGCCAGCAGCTTTCCGCCGGGACTAGCCTACAATGAGCAGTTCTTC. Translating gives CASSFPPGLAYNEQFF.